This passage covers 22 T cell receptor beta chains from one sample sequenced in a study of CD8+ T cells in alopecia areata. Treatment in this sample: oral pan-JAK inhibitor, 5-10 mg twice daily. Investigators isolated RNA and reverse transcribed it into cDNA to act as the sequencing template. Repertoires were generated with immunoSEQ multiplex PCR, while TCRdb's copy carries only in-frame clones and drops some. The repertoire holds fewer than 250,000 clones, over 40% seen once, with around 2.8% in the top ten. The sample in question was CD4+ T cells sorted from blood, obtained around week 36, from a patient treated with tofacitinib. All receptors come from a human donor with alopecia areata.

The chain combines TRBV15 with TRBJ2-4; no firm D call. The CDR3 consists of 13 residues. Germline-derived CDR1 and CDR2 are LNHNV and YYDKDF (reference sequence). V gave up 0 bases and J gave up 9 bases, with 9 bases separating them. CDR3 nucleotides: TGTGCCACCAGCAGAGATCGGGTCTTCATTCAGTACTTC. It codes for CATSRDRVFIQYF.

J is TRBJ2-5 and V is TRBV30, with D uncertain. V lost 0 bases and J lost 0, with 11 bases in between. The CDR3 extends over 15 amino acids. Germline V gives CDR1 GTSNPN, CDR2 SVGIG (reference sequence). CDR3 nucleotides: TGTGCCTGGAGTGTACCCGCCAACCACCAAGAGACCCAGTACTTC. It encodes CAWSVPANHQETQYF.

This clone showed up just a few times. V gene TRBV5-4 combines with J gene TRBJ2-7, with 12 bases lining up with TRBD2. The CDR3 sequence is 14 residues long. Germline loops: CDR1 SGHNT, CDR2 YYREEE (reference sequence). V shed 4 bases and J 5 bases; nucleotides not matched to a gene: 4. CDR3 region: CASSLRTSGDEQYF. CDR3 bases: TGTGCCAGCAGCCTAAGGACTAGCGGGGACGAGCAGTACTTC. Together with reference TRBV5-4 and TRBJ2-7, the CDR3 gives the full variable domain: ETGVTQSPTHLIKTRGQQVTLRCSSQSGHNTVSWYQQALGQGPQFIFQYYREEENGRGNFPPRFSGLQFPNYSSELNVNALELDDSALYLCASSLRTSGDEQYFGPGTRLTVT.

V usage is TRBV29-1 and J usage is TRBJ2-2; 9 bases align to TRBD2. J gave up 3 bases and V 3 bases, and 11 bases lay outside the gene matches. The CDR3 has 17 residues. Germline lookup yields CDR1 SQVTM and CDR2 ANQGSEA. CDR3 sequence: CSVEAVAGVRDTGELFF. The CDR3 coding sequence is TGCAGCGTTGAGGCGGTAGCGGGAGTCCGGGACACCGGGGAGCTGTTTTTT.

The chain employs TRBV29-1 and TRBJ2-1; 8 nucleotides match TRBD2. The CDR3 consists of 18 residues. Trimming at V came to 1 base and at J to 10 bases, leaving 21 bases not matched to a gene. Germline CDR1 and CDR2: SQVTM and ANQGSEA. The chain's CDR3 is CSVEVGFIAGQKMGEQFF. The CDR3 nucleotides are TGCAGCGTTGAAGTGGGTTTTATAGCGGGACAAAAGATGGGGGAGCAGTTCTTC.

The gene calls are TRBV18 and TRBJ1-1; D uncertain. The CDR3 is 15 amino acids. The V end was cut by 2 bases, the J end by 1 base, with 11 bases between. Germline V gives CDR1 KGHSH, CDR2 LQKENI. CDR3 in DNA: TGTGCCAGCTCACCAATACCGCTACGGAACACTGAAGCTTTCTTT. Amino acid sequence: CASSPIPLRNTEAFF. The whole variable domain, remainder taken from reference TRBV18 and TRBJ1-1, is NAGVMQNPRHLVRRRGQEARLRCSPMKGHSHVYWYRQLPEEGLKFMVYLQKENIIDESGMPKERFSAEFPKEGPSILRIQQVVRGDSAAYFCASSPIPLRNTEAFFGQGTRLTVV.

V and J are TRBV10-3 and TRBJ2-6; 7 bases align to TRBD1. The germline V gene has CDR1 ENHRY and CDR2 SYGVKD. Trimming at V came to 2 bases and at J to 0 bases, leaving 7 bases not matched to a gene. This CDR3 comprises 18 residues. The CDR3 is CAISEAGTVSSGANVLTF. CDR3 coding DNA: TGTGCCATCAGTGAGGCCGGGACAGTTAGCTCTGGGGCCAACGTCCTGACTTTC.

V is TRBV5-4 and J is TRBJ1-2, with 11 positions matching TRBD1. Germline CDR1 SGHNT, CDR2 YYREEE (reference sequence). The V segment lost 3 bases and the J segment 8 bases; nucleotides outside the gene matches: 9. CDR3 length equals 15 residues. As DNA, the CDR3 is TGTGCCAGCAGCTGGGGACAGGGGGAAAGTTTGGGCTACACCTTC. Translated: CASSWGQGESLGYTF.

This sequence joins TRBV29-1 and TRBJ2-3, with 7 positions matching TRBD2. The trim removed 4 bases at V and 1 base at J, leaving 8 bases unmatched. The CDR3 has 15 amino acids. Germline CDR1 SQVTM, CDR2 ANQGSEA. The CDR3 reads CSVVGSGVGTDTQYF. The CDR3 DNA is TGCAGCGTTGTGGGAAGCGGGGTGGGCACAGATACGCAGTATTTT.

V is TRBV5-1 and J is TRBJ2-1; D perhaps matches TRBD2 (6 bases). CDR3 length equals 16 residues. V was cut by 0 bases and J by 7 bases, with 17 bases left in between. Germline V gives CDR1 SGHRS, CDR2 YFSETQ. In DNA form, the CDR3 reads TGCGCCAGCAGCTTGGCCTGGGGGGACCTAGCAAATGAGCAGTTCTTC. This encodes CASSLAWGDLANEQFF. The variable domain in full, completed from reference TRBV5-1 and TRBJ2-1, reads KAGVTQTPRYLIKTRGQQVTLSCSPISGHRSVSWYQQTPGQGLQFLFEYFSETQRNKGNFPGRFSGRQFSNSRSEMNVSTLELGDSALYLCASSLAWGDLANEQFFGPGTRLTVL.

The J gene is TRBJ1-4, the V gene TRBV30; D is undetermined. The CDR3 sequence is 13 residues long. Germline V CDR1 and CDR2: GTSNPN, SVGIG (reference sequence). Trimming removed 3 bases from V and 1 base from J, with 6 bases in between. The CDR3 here is CAWSPGTNEKLFF. The CDR3 DNA sequence: TGTGCCTGGAGCCCCGGAACTAATGAAAAACTGTTTTTT.

Only a few counts were recorded for this clone. V usage is TRBV29-1 and J usage is TRBJ1-2; 8 bases line up with TRBD1. The germline gives CDR1 SQVTM, CDR2 ANQGSEA. The V gene end was trimmed by 4 bases and the J gene end by 5 bases; junction bases not matched to a gene: 3. The CDR3 runs to 12 residues. CDR3 amino acids: CSVVTGAYGYTF. The CDR3 coding sequence is TGCAGCGTTGTGACAGGGGCTTATGGCTACACCTTC.

The chain carries TRBV4-3 and TRBJ2-3; 7 bases line up with TRBD2. J was trimmed by 1 base and V by 5 bases; bases with no gene match: 6. This CDR3 comprises 15 residues. In germline, CDR1 is LGHNA, CDR2 YSLEER. The CDR3 region is CASSLASGGTDTQYF. In DNA, the CDR3 is TGCGCCAGCAGCTTGGCCAGCGGGGGCACAGATACGCAGTATTTT.

J is TRBJ2-3 and V is TRBV5-1; no clear D. The germline V gene encodes CDR1 SGHRS and CDR2 YFSETQ. This CDR3 spans 12 amino acids. V was pared by 5 bases and J by 2 bases, with 6 bases between. The CDR3 loop is CASSQPTDTQYF. Here the CDR3 DNA reads TGCGCCAGCAGTCAGCCCACAGATACGCAGTATTTT. Full variable domain (missing parts from reference TRBV5-1 and TRBJ2-3): KAGVTQTPRYLIKTRGQQVTLSCSPISGHRSVSWYQQTPGQGLQFLFEYFSETQRNKGNFPGRFSGRQFSNSRSEMNVSTLELGDSALYLCASSQPTDTQYFGPGTRLTVL.

There are a few counts of this clone. The V and J genes are TRBV13 and TRBJ1-2; D might be TRBD1 (5 bases). Deletions cut 0 bases from V and 8 bases from J, with 13 bases between. The germline V gene has CDR1 PRHDT and CDR2 FYEKMQ (reference sequence). CDR3 length: 14 residues. The CDR3 DNA sequence: TGTGCCAGCAGCTTAGGCCGCGGGGCGTTCGGCTACACCTTC. Its translation: CASSLGRGAFGYTF.

Note on this clone: Different DNA sequences within this sample yield the same CDR3. The CDR3 here is CSVESTGELFF. CDR3 in DNA: TGCAGCGTTGAAAGCACCGGGGAGCTGTTTTTT. The chain uses TRBV29-1 and TRBJ2-2, with D hard to call. V gave up 2 bases and J gave up 4 bases, with 2 bases separating them. Germline CDR1 reads SQVTM; CDR2 reads ANQGSEA. This CDR3 is 11 amino acids long.

J is TRBJ1-1 and V is TRBV25-1, with 10 bases aligning to TRBD1. The germline gives CDR1 MGHDK, CDR2 SYGVNS. The CDR3 runs to 14 residues. The ends lost 6 bases at V and 0 bases at J; junction bases unmatched: 1. The CDR3: CASRGQGLNTEAFF. In nucleotides, the CDR3 is TGTGCCAGCAGGGGACAGGGGCTGAACACTGAAGCTTTCTTT.

This clone occurred a few times. This sequence joins TRBV29-1 and TRBJ2-5; D unclear. This CDR3 has 15 residues. CDR1 and CDR2 from the germline V gene are SQVTM and ANQGSEA. The V gene lost 3 bases and the J gene lost 2 bases, with 16 bases spanning the gap. The CDR3 nucleotides are TGCAGCGTTGACCCTATGGACGCCTGGCAAGAGACCCAGTACTTC. Translating it yields CSVDPMDAWQETQYF.

The sample holds a few counts of this clone. The CDR3 sequence is CASSLFGTPFREVVKNEQFF. CDR3 coding DNA: TGTGCCAGCAGCTTATTCGGGACGCCCTTCAGGGAGGTAGTTAAGAATGAGCAGTTCTTC. The V gene is TRBV7-8, the J gene TRBJ2-1; tentative D call: TRBD2 (6 bases). The CDR3 totals 20 residues. Trimming pared 2 bases from V and 7 bases from J, leaving 30 bases between. The germline gives CDR1 SGHVS, CDR2 FQNEAQ.

The chain uses TRBV6-6 and TRBJ1-2, with D perhaps TRBD1 (5 bases). Germline assignment: CDR1 MNHNY and CDR2 SVGAGI (reference sequence). Trimming pared 0 bases from V and 4 bases from J, leaving 12 bases between. The CDR3 loop spans 15 amino acids. CDR3 in DNA: TGTGCCAGCAGTTACTCGGAGAGGGACCCCTATGGCTACACCTTC. It translates to CASSYSERDPYGYTF.

The V call is TRBV7-9, the J call TRBJ1-2; TRBD1 matches at 7 bases. Germline V lookup: CDR1 SEHNR, CDR2 FQNEAQ (reference sequence). V trimming: 6 bases; J trimming: 4 bases; junction bases outside the gene matches: 11. This CDR3 is 15 amino acids long. The CDR3 DNA is TGTGCCAGCAGTCCTGGGGGACAGCAACTCTATGGCTACACCTTC. Amino acids: CASSPGGQQLYGYTF.

This clone was detected only a few times. The chain recombines TRBV14 with TRBJ2-7; 8 nucleotides match TRBD2. The CDR3 has 14 residues. The germline CDR1 and CDR2 sequences are SGHDN and FVKESK. J gave up 8 bases and V 3 bases, and 9 bases lay outside the gene matches. The CDR3: CASSHFTGGKQQYF. Written as DNA, the CDR3 is TGTGCCAGCAGCCATTTTACGGGAGGGAAGCAGCAGTACTTC.